The entry below gives a single TCR beta chain sequence along with its context. The target antigen is unknown. This sample was included in a study of post-analysis software for immune sequencing data. Study as a whole: Disease trajectories encompassed relapsing-remitting, secondary progressive and progressive-relapsing multiple sclerosis.

The authors incorporated unique molecular identifiers into the TCR beta cDNA libraries. Each batch of about 0.9 to 10 million T cells produced around 460,000 cDNA molecules. MiXCR, run by TCRdb on the PCR reads, gives a single entry per CDR3 protein. This table has fewer than 550,000 distinct CDR3 sequences, around a third appearing once. General observations from the study: Analysis by F measure revealed that same-batch samples clustered strongly together. Significantly lower normalized Chao1 diversity was found in patients with multiple sclerosis relative to controls.

The receptor was derived from a girl under 18 with multiple sclerosis. The specimen was blood.

The CDR3 region has the DNA TGCGCCAGCAGCTTTTTTTTGAGGGGCTCCTATAATTCACCCCTCCACTTT. This sequence encodes CASSFFLRGSYNSPLHF. The chain combines TRBV5-1 with TRBJ1-6; the D gene is possibly TRBD1 (5 bases). In germline, CDR1 is SGHRS, CDR2 YFSETQ. The ends were cut back, 2 bases at V and 0 bases at J, with 12 bases in the middle. The CDR3 covers 17 residues.